A selection of T cell receptor beta chains follows, all from one sample in a study of immune heterogeneity within non-small cell lung tumors. MiXCR was run by TCRdb on the multiplex PCR reads, yielding one entry per CDR3 protein. The data hold roughly 20,000 distinct CDR3 sequences, with around 30% observed a single time. Specimen: lung tumor tissue. The receptors shown here come from a man aged 40-55 years with non-small cell lung cancer. CDR3s include the opening cysteine and the closing phenylalanine or tryptophan. Each record gives: V gene, J gene, D gene, clone size, CDR3 DNA, CDR3 protein. D genes are given only for firm matches. The size of a clone is reported for some rows only, either as once, few or many, or as a class for expanded clones.

TRBV5-4	TRBJ1-6	NA	NA	TGTGCCAGCAGCTTGGCCGCGGGGGTCTTTAATTCACCCCTCCACTTT	CASSLAAGVFNSPLHF
TRBV7-3	TRBJ2-1	TRBD2	NA	TGTGCCAGCAGCGGAGCGACTAGCGGGAGTAATGAGCAGTTCTTC	CASSGATSGSNEQFF
TRBV9	TRBJ2-1	NA	NA	TGTGCCAGCAGCGCTGGTTGGGCCCACAATGAGCAGTTCTTC	CASSAGWAHNEQFF
TRBV2	TRBJ2-5	TRBD2	many	TGTGCCAGCAGAAAGGATTCGGGGACTAGCGGGAGCGAGACCCAGTACTTC	CASRKDSGTSGSETQYF
TRBV9	TRBJ2-7	TRBD2	NA	TGTGCCAGCAGCGTAGGGGGGGGGACCGAGCAGTACTTC	CASSVGGGTEQYF
TRBV3-1	TRBJ2-7	TRBD2	many	TGTGCCAGCACCGGGACTAGCGGGAGAGGGATCTACGAGCAGTACTTC	CASTGTSGRGIYEQYF
TRBV6-1	TRBJ2-4	NA	few	TGTGCCAGCAGGGACGAGGGAAGGAACATTCAGTACTTC	CASRDEGRNIQYF
TRBV11-2	TRBJ2-1	NA	few	TGTGCCAGCAGCAGAGACAATGAGCAGTTCTTC	CASSRDNEQFF
TRBV4-3	TRBJ2-1	TRBD2	medium-sized	TGCGCCAGCAGCCAAGTACACCGAATAGCGGGAGCCTACAATGAGCAGTTCTTC	CASSQVHRIAGAYNEQFF
TRBV4-3	TRBJ2-1	NA	NA	TGCGCCAGCAGCCAAGGTCTCGCGTACGACTACAATGAGCAGTTCTTC	CASSQGLAYDYNEQFF
TRBV19	TRBJ2-1	NA	NA	TGTGCCAGTAGTACGTTTGGCGGAAACTCCTACAATGAGCAGTTCTTC	CASSTFGGNSYNEQFF
TRBV5-6	TRBJ2-7	NA	NA	TGTGCCAGCAGCCGCCGTGGCCGGAACGAGCAGTACTTC	CASSRRGRNEQYF
TRBV7-2	TRBJ1-1	TRBD1	NA	TGTGCCAGCAGCTTAGGATGGGGACAGACCCAGAACACTGAAGCTTTCTTT	CASSLGWGQTQNTEAFF
TRBV6-1	TRBJ2-1	NA	many	TGTGCCAGCAGGTCTAGACTCGGATCCTACAATGAGCAGTTCTTC	CASRSRLGSYNEQFF
TRBV10-3	TRBJ1-3	TRBD1	medium-sized	TGTGCCATCAGCCGACAGGGAGGAGTAGGAGGAAACACCATATATTTT	CAISRQGGVGGNTIYF
TRBV6-1	TRBJ1-2	NA	many	TGTGCCAGCAGCCGGGGGGTGAGTGGCTACACCTTC	CASSRGVSGYTF
TRBV7-9	TRBJ2-7	NA	few	TGTGCCAGCAGCTTAGGCGTCCCTGAGCAGTACTTC	CASSLGVPEQYF
TRBV29-1	TRBJ2-3	NA	NA	TGCAGCGTGGAGACAGATACGCAGTATTTT	CSVETDTQYF